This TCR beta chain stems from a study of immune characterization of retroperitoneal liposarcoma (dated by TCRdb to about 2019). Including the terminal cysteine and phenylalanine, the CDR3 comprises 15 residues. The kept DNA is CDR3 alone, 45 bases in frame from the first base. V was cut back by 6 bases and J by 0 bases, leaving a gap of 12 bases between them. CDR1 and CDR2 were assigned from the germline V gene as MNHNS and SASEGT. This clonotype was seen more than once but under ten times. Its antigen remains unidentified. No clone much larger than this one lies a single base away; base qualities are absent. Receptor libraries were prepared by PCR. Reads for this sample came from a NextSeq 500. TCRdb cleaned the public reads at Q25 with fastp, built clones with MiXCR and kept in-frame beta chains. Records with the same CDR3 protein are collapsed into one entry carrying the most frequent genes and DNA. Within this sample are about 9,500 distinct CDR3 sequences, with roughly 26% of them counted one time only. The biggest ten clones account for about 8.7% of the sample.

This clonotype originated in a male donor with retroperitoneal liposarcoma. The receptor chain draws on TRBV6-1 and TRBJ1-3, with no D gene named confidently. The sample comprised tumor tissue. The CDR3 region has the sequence CASRTLGYSGNTIYF. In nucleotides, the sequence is TGTGCCAGCAGAACTCTTGGGTACTCTGGAAACACCATATATTTT.